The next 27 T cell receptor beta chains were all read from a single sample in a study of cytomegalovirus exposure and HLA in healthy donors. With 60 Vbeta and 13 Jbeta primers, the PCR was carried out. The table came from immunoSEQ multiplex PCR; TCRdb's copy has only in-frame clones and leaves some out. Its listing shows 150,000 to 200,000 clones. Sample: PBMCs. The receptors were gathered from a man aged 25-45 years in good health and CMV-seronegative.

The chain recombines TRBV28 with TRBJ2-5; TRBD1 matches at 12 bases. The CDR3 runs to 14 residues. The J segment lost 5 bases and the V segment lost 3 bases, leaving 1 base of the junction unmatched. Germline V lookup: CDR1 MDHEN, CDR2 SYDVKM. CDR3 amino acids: CASSFGTGGETQYF. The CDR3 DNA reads TGTGCCAGCAGTTTCGGGACAGGGGGCGAGACCCAGTACTTC. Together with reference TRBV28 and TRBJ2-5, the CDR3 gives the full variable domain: DVKVTQSSRYLVKRTGEKVFLECVQDMDHENMFWYRQDPGLGLRLIYFSYDVKMKEKGDIPEGYSVSREKKERFSLILESASTNQTSMYLCASSFGTGGETQYFGPGTRLLVL.

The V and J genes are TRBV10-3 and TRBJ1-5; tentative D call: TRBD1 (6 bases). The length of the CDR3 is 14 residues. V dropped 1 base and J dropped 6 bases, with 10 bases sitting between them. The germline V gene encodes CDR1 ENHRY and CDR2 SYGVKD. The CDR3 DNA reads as TGTGCCATCAGTGAGTTACAGGGTGCTCAGCCCCAGCATTTT. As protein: CAISELQGAQPQHF.

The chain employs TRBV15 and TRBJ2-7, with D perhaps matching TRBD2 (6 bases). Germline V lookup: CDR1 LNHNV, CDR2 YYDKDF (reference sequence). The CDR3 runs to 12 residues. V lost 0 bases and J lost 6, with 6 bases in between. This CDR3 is CATSRDSGEQYF. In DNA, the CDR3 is TGTGCCACCAGCAGAGATAGCGGCGAGCAGTACTTC.

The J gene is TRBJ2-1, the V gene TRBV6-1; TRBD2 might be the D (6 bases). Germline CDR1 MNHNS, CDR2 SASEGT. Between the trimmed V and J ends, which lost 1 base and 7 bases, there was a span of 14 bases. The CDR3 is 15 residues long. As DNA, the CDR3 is TGTGCCAGCAGTGAAGATAGATCCGGAGGGAATGAGCAGTTCTTC. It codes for CASSEDRSGGNEQFF.

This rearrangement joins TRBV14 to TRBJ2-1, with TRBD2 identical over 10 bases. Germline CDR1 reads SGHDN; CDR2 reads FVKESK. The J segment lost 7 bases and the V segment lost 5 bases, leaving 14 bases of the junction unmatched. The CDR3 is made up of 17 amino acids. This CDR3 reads CASSSQWQIAGGNEQFF. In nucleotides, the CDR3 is TGTGCCAGCAGCTCCCAGTGGCAAATAGCGGGAGGAAATGAGCAGTTCTTC. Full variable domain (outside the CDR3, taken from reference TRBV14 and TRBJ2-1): EAGVTQFPSHSVIEKGQTVTLRCDPISGHDNLYWYRRVMGKEIKFLLHFVKESKQDESGMPNNRFLAERTGGTYSTLKVQPAELEDSGVYFCASSSQWQIAGGNEQFFGPGTRLTVL.

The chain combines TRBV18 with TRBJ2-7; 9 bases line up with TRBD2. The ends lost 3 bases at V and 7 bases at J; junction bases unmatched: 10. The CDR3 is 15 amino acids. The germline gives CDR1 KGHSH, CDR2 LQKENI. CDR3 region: CASSPLAGVPSEQYF. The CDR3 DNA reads TGTGCCAGCTCACCCTTAGCGGGAGTCCCCTCTGAGCAGTACTTC.

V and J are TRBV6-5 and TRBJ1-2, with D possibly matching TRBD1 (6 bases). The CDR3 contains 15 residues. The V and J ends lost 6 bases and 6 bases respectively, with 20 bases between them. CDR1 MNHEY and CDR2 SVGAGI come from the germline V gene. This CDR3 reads CASRQGPPGADGYTF. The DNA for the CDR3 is TGTGCCAGCAGACAGGGACCCCCAGGGGCGGATGGCTACACCTTC.

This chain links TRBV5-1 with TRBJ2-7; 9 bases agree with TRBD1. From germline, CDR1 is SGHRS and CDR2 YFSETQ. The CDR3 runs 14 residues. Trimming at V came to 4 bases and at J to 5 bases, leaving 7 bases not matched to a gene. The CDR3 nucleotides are TGCGCCAGCAGCGAGGGACAGGGAGTCCACGAGCAGTACTTC. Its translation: CASSEGQGVHEQYF. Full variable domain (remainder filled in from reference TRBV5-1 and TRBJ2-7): KAGVTQTPRYLIKTRGQQVTLSCSPISGHRSVSWYQQTPGQGLQFLFEYFSETQRNKGNFPGRFSGRQFSNSRSEMNVSTLELGDSALYLCASSEGQGVHEQYFGPGTRLTVT.

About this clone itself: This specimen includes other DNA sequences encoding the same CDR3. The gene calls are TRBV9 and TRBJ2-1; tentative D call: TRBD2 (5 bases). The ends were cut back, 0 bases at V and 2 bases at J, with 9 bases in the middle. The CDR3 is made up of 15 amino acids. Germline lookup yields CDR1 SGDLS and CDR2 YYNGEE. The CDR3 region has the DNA TGTGCCAGCAGCGTAGCCTCGGGAACCTACAATGAGCAGTTCTTC. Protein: CASSVASGTYNEQFF.

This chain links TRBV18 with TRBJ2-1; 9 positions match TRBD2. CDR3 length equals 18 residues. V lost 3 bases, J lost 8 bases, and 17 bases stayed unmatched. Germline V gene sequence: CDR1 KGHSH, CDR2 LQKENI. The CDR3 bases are TGTGCCAGCTCACCTTTCCCCGTAGCGGGAGCGGGTGGGGATGAGCAGTTCTTC. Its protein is CASSPFPVAGAGGDEQFF.

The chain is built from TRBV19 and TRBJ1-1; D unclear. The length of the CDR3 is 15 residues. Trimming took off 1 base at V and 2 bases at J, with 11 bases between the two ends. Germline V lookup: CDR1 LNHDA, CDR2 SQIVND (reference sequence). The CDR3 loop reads CASSIAPNRNTEAFF. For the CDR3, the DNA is TGTGCCAGTAGTATAGCTCCCAACAGAAACACTGAAGCTTTCTTT.

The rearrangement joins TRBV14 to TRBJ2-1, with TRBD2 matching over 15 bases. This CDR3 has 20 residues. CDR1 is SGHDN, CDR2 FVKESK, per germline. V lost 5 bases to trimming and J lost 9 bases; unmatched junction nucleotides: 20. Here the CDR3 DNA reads TGTGCCAGCAGCTTGAGACCGGGACTAGCGGGAGGAGGGACCGGGGGTGAGCAGTTCTTC. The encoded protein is CASSLRPGLAGGGTGGEQFF. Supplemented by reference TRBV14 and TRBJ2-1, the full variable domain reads EAGVTQFPSHSVIEKGQTVTLRCDPISGHDNLYWYRRVMGKEIKFLLHFVKESKQDESGMPNNRFLAERTGGTYSTLKVQPAELEDSGVYFCASSLRPGLAGGGTGGEQFFGPGTRLTVL.

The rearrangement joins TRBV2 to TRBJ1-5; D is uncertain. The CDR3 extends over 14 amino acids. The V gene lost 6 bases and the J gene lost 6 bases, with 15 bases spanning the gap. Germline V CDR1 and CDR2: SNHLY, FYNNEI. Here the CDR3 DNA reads TGTGCCAGCAGGCCGACGGAGGGCTTTCAGCCCCAGCATTTT. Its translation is CASRPTEGFQPQHF.

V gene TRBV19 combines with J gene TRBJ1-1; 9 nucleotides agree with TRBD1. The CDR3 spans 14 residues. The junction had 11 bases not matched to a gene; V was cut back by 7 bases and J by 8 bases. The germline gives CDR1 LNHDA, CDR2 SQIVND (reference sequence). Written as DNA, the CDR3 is TGTGCCAGTACCAATCGAGGGACAGGGTCGGAAGCTTTCTTT. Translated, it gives CASTNRGTGSEAFF. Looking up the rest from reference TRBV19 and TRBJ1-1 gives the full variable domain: DGGITQSPKYLFRKEGQNVTLSCEQNLNHDAMYWYRQDPGQGLRLIYYSQIVNDFQKGDIAEGYSVSREKKESFPLTVTSAQKNPTAFYLCASTNRGTGSEAFFGQGTRLTVV.

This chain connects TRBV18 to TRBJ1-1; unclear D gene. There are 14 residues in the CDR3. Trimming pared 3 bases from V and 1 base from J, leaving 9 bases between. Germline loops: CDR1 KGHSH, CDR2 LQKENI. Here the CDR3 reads CASSPSRGNTEAFF. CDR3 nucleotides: TGTGCCAGCTCACCCTCTCGGGGGAACACTGAAGCTTTCTTT.

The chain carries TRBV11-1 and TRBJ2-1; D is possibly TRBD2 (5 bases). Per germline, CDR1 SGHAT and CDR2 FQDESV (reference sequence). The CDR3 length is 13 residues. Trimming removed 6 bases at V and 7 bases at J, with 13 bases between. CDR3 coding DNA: TGTGCCAGCAGTCGCGGACTTCGTAATGAGCAGTTCTTC. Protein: CASSRGLRNEQFF.

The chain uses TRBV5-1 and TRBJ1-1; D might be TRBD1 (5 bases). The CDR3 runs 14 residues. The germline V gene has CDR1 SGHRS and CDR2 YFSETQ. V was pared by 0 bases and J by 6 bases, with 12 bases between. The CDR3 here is CASSLACGTAEAFF. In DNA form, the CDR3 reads TGCGCCAGCAGCTTGGCCTGTGGGACTGCTGAAGCTTTCTTT.

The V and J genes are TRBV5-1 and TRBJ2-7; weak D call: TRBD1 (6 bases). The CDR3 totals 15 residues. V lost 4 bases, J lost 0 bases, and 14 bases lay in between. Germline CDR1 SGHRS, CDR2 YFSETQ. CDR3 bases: TGCGCCAGCAGCGCGATACAGGGTTTCTCCTACGAGCAGTACTTC. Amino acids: CASSAIQGFSYEQYF.

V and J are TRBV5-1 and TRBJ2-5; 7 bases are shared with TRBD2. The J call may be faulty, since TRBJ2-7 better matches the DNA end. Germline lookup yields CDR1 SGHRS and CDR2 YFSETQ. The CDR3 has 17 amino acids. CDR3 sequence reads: CASSWAAVGAGAGEQYF. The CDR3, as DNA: TGCGCCAGCAGCTGGGCCGCGGTCGGGGCGGGAGCGGGCGAGCAGTACTTC.

The CDR3 reads CASSRLAENEQFF. DNA for the CDR3: TGTGCCAGCAGTCGACTAGCGGAAAATGAGCAGTTCTTC. The V and J genes are TRBV6-5 and TRBJ2-1; 9 bases align to TRBD2. Trimming took 5 bases from V and 7 from J; bases not matched to a gene: 3. The CDR3 contains 13 residues. Germline V lookup: CDR1 MNHEY, CDR2 SVGAGI.

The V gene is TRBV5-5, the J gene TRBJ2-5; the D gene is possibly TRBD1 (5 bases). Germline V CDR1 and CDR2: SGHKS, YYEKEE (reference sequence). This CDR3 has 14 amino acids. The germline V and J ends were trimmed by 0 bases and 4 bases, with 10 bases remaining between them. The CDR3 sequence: CASSLGTTRETQYF. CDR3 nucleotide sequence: TGTGCCAGCAGCTTGGGGACAACAAGAGAGACCCAGTACTTC.

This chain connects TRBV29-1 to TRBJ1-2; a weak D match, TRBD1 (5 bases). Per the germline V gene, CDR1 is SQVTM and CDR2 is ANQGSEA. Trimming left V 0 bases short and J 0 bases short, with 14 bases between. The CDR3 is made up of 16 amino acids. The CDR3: CSVEDPGREANYGYTF. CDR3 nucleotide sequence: TGCAGCGTTGAAGATCCTGGCAGGGAAGCTAACTATGGCTACACCTTC.

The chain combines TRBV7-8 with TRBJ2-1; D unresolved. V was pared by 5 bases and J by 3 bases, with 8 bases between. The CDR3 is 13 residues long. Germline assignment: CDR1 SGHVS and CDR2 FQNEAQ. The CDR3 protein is CASSPTNYNEQFF. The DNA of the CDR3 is TGTGCCAGCAGCCCCACTAACTACAATGAGCAGTTCTTC.

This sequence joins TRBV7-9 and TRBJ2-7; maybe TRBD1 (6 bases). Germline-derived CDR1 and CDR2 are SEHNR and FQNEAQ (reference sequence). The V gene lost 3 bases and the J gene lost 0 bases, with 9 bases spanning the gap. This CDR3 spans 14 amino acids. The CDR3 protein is CASSFRQVSYEQYF. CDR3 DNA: TGTGCCAGCAGCTTTCGACAGGTCTCCTACGAGCAGTACTTC.

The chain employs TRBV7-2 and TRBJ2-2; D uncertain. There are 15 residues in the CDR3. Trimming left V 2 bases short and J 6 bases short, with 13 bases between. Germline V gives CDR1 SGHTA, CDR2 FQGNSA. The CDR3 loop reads CASSLSPVGSGELFF. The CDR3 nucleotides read TGTGCCAGCAGCTTATCACCAGTTGGTTCCGGGGAGCTGTTTTTT.

CDR3 in DNA: TGTGCCATCAGTGAGTCCGGCAGGGGCGGCGAGCAGTACTTC. As protein: CAISESGRGGEQYF. The rearrangement joins TRBV10-3 to TRBJ2-7; the D gene is possibly TRBD1 (6 bases). V was clipped by 0 bases and J by 6 bases, with 12 bases between them. The CDR3 extends over 14 amino acids. Per germline, CDR1 ENHRY and CDR2 SYGVKD.

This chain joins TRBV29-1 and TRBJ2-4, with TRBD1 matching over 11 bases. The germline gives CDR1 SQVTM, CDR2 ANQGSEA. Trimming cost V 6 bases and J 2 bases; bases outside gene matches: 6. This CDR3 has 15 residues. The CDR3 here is CSVGQGAGSKNIQYF. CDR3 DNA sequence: TGCAGCGTCGGACAGGGGGCTGGATCCAAAAACATTCAGTACTTC. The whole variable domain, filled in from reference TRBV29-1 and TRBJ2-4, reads SAVISQKPSRDICQRGTSLTIQCQVDSQVTMMFWYRQQPGQSLTLIATANQGSEATYESGFVIDKFPISRPNLTFSTLTVSNMSPEDSSIYLCSVGQGAGSKNIQYFGAGTRLSVL.